Listed here are 21 T cell receptor beta chains from one sample, sequenced in a study of blood T cell repertoires in COVID-19. Some clones are missing from TCRdb's copy, which holds only in-frame ones; the method was immunoSEQ multiplex PCR. In the table there are tens of thousands of clones, 88% of which are singletons. The source material was peripheral blood. The receptor set was obtained from a woman in her sixties with COVID-19, enrolled during active disease.

The chain combines TRBV3-1 (or the pseudogene TRBV3-2) with TRBJ2-5, with unresolved D. The germline gives CDR1 LGHDT, CDR2 YNNKEL (reference sequence). V lost 4 bases and J lost 0, with 9 bases in between. This CDR3 is 14 amino acids long. The CDR3 DNA reads TGTGCCAGCAGCCTCAACGACAACCAAGAGACCCAGTACTTC. Protein: CASSLNDNQETQYF.

The chain joins TRBV30 to TRBJ2-3, with 10 bases aligning to TRBD2. The V gene's germline CDR1 is GTSNPN and CDR2 SVGIG (reference sequence). The CDR3 runs to 15 residues. Trimming at V came to 1 base and at J to 2 bases, leaving 3 bases not matched to a gene. CDR3 sequence: CAWSAGLADTDTQYF. The CDR3 DNA reads TGTGCCTGGAGTGCAGGACTAGCGGACACAGATACGCAGTATTTT.

The chain combines TRBV7-2 with TRBJ1-3, with 11 bases identical to TRBD1. CDR1 is SGHTA and CDR2 is FQGNSA in the germline V gene. J was trimmed by 7 bases and V by 4 bases; bases with no gene match: 0. The CDR3 totals 13 residues. This chain's CDR3 is CASSWDRGNTIYF. DNA of the CDR3: TGTGCCAGCAGCTGGGACAGGGGGAACACCATATATTTT.

The rearrangement uses TRBV2 and TRBJ1-5, with TRBD1 matching over 9 bases. Germline trimming cut 2 bases from V and 9 bases from J; bases unmatched to any gene: 8. CDR3 length equals 15 residues. The germline V gene encodes CDR1 SNHLY and CDR2 FYNNEI. The CDR3 loop reads CASSELGQGGGPQHF. The CDR3 DNA reads TGTGCCAGCAGTGAATTGGGACAGGGTGGTGGGCCCCAGCATTTT.

The chain employs TRBV3-1 (or the pseudogene TRBV3-2) and TRBJ2-5; D not resolved. The germline V gene encodes CDR1 LGHDT and CDR2 YNNKEL (reference sequence). The CDR3 is made up of 13 amino acids. Trimming took off 0 bases at V and 5 bases at J, with 7 bases between the two ends. The CDR3 loop is CASSQDRWETQYF. The CDR3 bases are TGTGCCAGCAGCCAAGATCGGTGGGAGACCCAGTACTTC.

This rearrangement joins TRBV27 to TRBJ2-7; TRBD2 agrees at 11 bases. There are 16 residues in the CDR3. J was trimmed by 6 bases and V by 7 bases; bases with no gene match: 14. Germline V gene lookup returns CDR1 MNHEY and CDR2 SMNVEV (reference sequence). The CDR3 spells CASTSLTSGSLIEQYF. The CDR3 coding sequence is TGTGCCAGCACCTCGTTAACTAGCGGGAGTTTAATCGAGCAGTACTTC.

The chain has TRBV28 and TRBJ2-1; TRBD2 agrees at 7 bases. The V gene end was trimmed by 2 bases and the J gene end by 0 bases; junction bases not matched to a gene: 4. Looked up from germline, CDR1 is MDHEN and CDR2 is SYDVKM. There are 16 residues in the CDR3. CDR3 region: CASSLTASGSYNEQFF. The CDR3 DNA sequence: TGTGCCAGCAGTTTAACGGCTAGCGGCTCCTACAATGAGCAGTTCTTC.

The rearrangement joins TRBV30 to TRBJ1-6; tentatively, D is TRBD1 (5 bases). This CDR3 spans 14 amino acids. Germline CDR1 GTSNPN, CDR2 SVGIG (reference sequence). As DNA, the CDR3 is TGTGCGGCTAGGAGGGACGATTATAATTCACCCCTCCACTTT. It encodes CAARRDDYNSPLHF.

The chain's CDR3 is CAWNQAGISGNTIYF. The DNA of the CDR3 is TGTGCCTGGAATCAGGCCGGCATCTCTGGAAACACCATATATTTT. The V and J genes are TRBV30 and TRBJ1-3; D gene ambiguous. CDR1 is GTSNPN, CDR2 SVGIG, per germline (reference sequence). This CDR3 is built from 15 residues. V lost 4 bases, J lost 0 bases, and 13 bases lay in between.

This clone has only one observation. The gene calls are TRBV9 and TRBJ2-1, with TRBD1 identical over 8 bases. V lost 0 bases and J lost 8; bases outside the gene matches: 13. There are 17 residues in the CDR3. Germline CDR1 is SGDLS and CDR2 is YYNGEE. CDR3 nucleotide sequence: TGTGCCAGCAGCGTAGGGCCGCCAGGGGGCTTTAACGATGAGCAGTTCTTC. Its protein product is CASSVGPPGGFNDEQFF.

The chain links TRBV12-3 or TRBV12-4 to TRBJ2-1, with 7 nucleotides matching TRBD2. Germline trimming cut 5 bases from V and 6 bases from J; bases unmatched to any gene: 4. CDR3 length equals 13 residues. In DNA form, the CDR3 reads TGTGCCAGCAGTCTCGGGACTATCAATGAGCAGTTCTTC. Protein: CASSLGTINEQFF.

The chain links TRBV4-1 to TRBJ1-1; D is perhaps TRBD1 (5 bases). The V end lost 3 bases, the J end lost 0 bases, and 14 bases lay between the germline ends. Germline V gene lookup returns CDR1 MGHRA and CDR2 YSYEKL. The CDR3 runs 16 residues. The CDR3 loop reads CASSHRSGDLNTEAFF. The CDR3 bases are TGCGCCAGCAGCCACCGGTCGGGGGACCTGAACACTGAAGCTTTCTTT.

The chain uses TRBV6-5 and TRBJ2-2, with 7 nucleotides matching TRBD2. J lost 1 base, V lost 7 bases, and 0 bases had no gene match. There are 13 residues in the CDR3. From germline, CDR1 is MNHEY and CDR2 SVGAGI. The chain's CDR3 is CASTGGNTGELFF. The CDR3 DNA follows: TGTGCCAGCACGGGGGGGAACACCGGGGAGCTGTTTTTT.

The chain joins TRBV5-1 to TRBJ1-2, with TRBD1 identical over 9 bases. Trimming cost V 0 bases and J 7 bases; bases outside gene matches: 7. CDR3 size: 15 residues. Germline values: CDR1 SGHRS, CDR2 YFSETQ. The CDR3 loop reads CASSLGDRVKGGYTF. The CDR3 DNA reads TGCGCCAGCAGCTTGGGGGACAGGGTGAAGGGTGGCTACACCTTC.

The gene calls are TRBV27 and TRBJ1-6, with 10 bases that match TRBD1. The CDR3 spans 16 residues. CDR1 and CDR2 (germline): MNHEY, SMNVEV (reference sequence). The J segment lost 9 bases and the V segment lost 6 bases, leaving 11 bases of the junction unmatched. In DNA, the CDR3 is TGTGCCAGCAGACTATACCGGGACAGGGGTTTTTCACCCCTCCACTTT. As protein: CASRLYRDRGFSPLHF.

The chain is built from TRBV30 and TRBJ1-1; TRBD1 matches 7 bases. The germline gives CDR1 GTSNPN, CDR2 SVGIG (reference sequence). Trimming at V came to 4 bases and at J to 1 base, leaving 6 bases not matched to a gene. CDR3 length: 14 amino acids. DNA of the CDR3: TGTGCCTGGAACAGCAGGGGGTGGAACACTGAAGCTTTCTTT. Residues: CAWNSRGWNTEAFF. The full variable domain, in which reference TRBV30 and TRBJ1-1 provide the parts outside the CDR3, is SQTIHQWPATLVQPVGSPLSLECTVEGTSNPNLYWYRQAAGRGLQLLFYSVGIGQISSEVPQNLSASRPQDRQFILSSKKLLLSDSGFYLCAWNSRGWNTEAFFGQGTRLTVV.

The chain combines TRBV7-9 with TRBJ1-1; TRBD1 might be the D (5 bases). The CDR3 extends over 14 amino acids. V was pared by 6 bases and J by 3 bases, with 14 bases between. Per the germline V gene, CDR1 is SEHNR and CDR2 is FQNEAQ (reference sequence). The CDR3 loop reads CASSFTTDYTEAFF. CDR3 sequence (DNA): TGTGCCAGCAGTTTTACGACAGACTACACTGAAGCTTTCTTT. The complete variable domain, with remaining parts taken from reference TRBV7-9 and TRBJ1-1, reads DTGVSQNPRHKITKRGQNVTFRCDPISEHNRLYWYRQTLGQGPEFLTYFQNEAQLEKSRLLSDRFSAERPKGSFSTLEIQRTEQGDSAMYLCASSFTTDYTEAFFGQGTRLTVV.

V usage is TRBV29-1 and J usage is TRBJ1-2, with a tentative D call TRBD1 (6 bases). The CDR3 sequence is 15 residues long. The V gene's germline CDR1 is SQVTM and CDR2 ANQGSEA. V was clipped by 7 bases and J by 0 bases, with 18 bases between them. The CDR3 coding sequence is TGCAGCGCCCTTCTCGGGACAACAGCTAACTATGGCTACACCTTC. It translates to CSALLGTTANYGYTF.

V is TRBV11-3 and J is TRBJ1-4; D gene unclear. This CDR3 has 18 amino acids. V dropped 3 bases and J dropped 0 bases, with 17 bases sitting between them. CDR1 SGHNT and CDR2 YENEEA come from the germline V gene. Written as DNA, the CDR3 is TGTGCCAGCAGCTTTGGAGGAGGGAGCTTTGCAACTAATGAAAAACTGTTTTTT. As protein: CASSFGGGSFATNEKLFF.

V is TRBV6-2 or TRBV6-3 and J is TRBJ1-5; D might be TRBD1 (6 bases). V dropped 2 bases and J dropped 6 bases, with 14 bases sitting between them. The CDR3 runs 15 residues. Germline V gene lookup returns CDR1 MNHEY and CDR2 SVGEGT. The CDR3 region has the DNA TGTGCCAGCAGTTACCGCGGGGGGCGCGGTCAGCCCCAGCATTTT. It yields the protein CASSYRGGRGQPQHF.

This clone was observed a handful of times. The J gene is TRBJ1-5, the V gene TRBV5-6; tentative D call: TRBD1 (6 bases). Germline V gene lookup returns CDR1 SGHDT and CDR2 YYEEEE. The CDR3 runs 17 residues. V was shortened by 5 bases and J by 1 base, with 19 bases between the two germline ends. This CDR3 is CASSFGLGGGSNQPQHF. The CDR3 DNA reads as TGTGCCAGCAGTTTTGGACTAGGGGGAGGGAGCAATCAGCCCCAGCATTTT.